Listed below are T cell receptor beta chains from one sample, sequenced in a study of blood T cell repertoires in COVID-19. The assay was immunoSEQ multiplex PCR, and TCRdb's table has in-frame clones only and misses some. The sample shows over 150,000 clones, around 84% of them seen only once. The sequencing sample was made of peripheral blood. Receptor source: a woman in her sixties or seventies with COVID-19, enrolled during active disease. CDR3s include the opening cysteine and the closing phenylalanine or tryptophan. Each record gives: CDR3 protein, V gene, J gene.

cdr3_aa: CAWKETGNTGELFF
v_call: TRBV30
j_call: TRBJ2-2

cdr3_aa: CASSPGQAYEQYF
v_call: TRBV10-1
j_call: TRBJ2-7

cdr3_aa: CASSPQAGDADTQYF
v_call: TRBV5-1
j_call: TRBJ2-3

cdr3_aa: CASGGNEQFF
v_call: TRBV7-9
j_call: TRBJ2-1

cdr3_aa: CASSSSGDQETQYF
v_call: TRBV7-8
j_call: TRBJ2-5

cdr3_aa: CASSLLAGSTDTQYF
v_call: TRBV5-6
j_call: TRBJ2-3

cdr3_aa: CASSLDPGQGFTDTQYF
v_call: TRBV11-2
j_call: TRBJ2-3

cdr3_aa: CASSSDRGLGEKLFF
v_call: TRBV2
j_call: TRBJ1-4

cdr3_aa: CASSLAQTGTQHF
v_call: TRBV5-8
j_call: TRBJ1-5

cdr3_aa: CASSEGTGGNSPLHF
v_call: TRBV25-1
j_call: TRBJ1-6

cdr3_aa: CASRVQTSGSNYEQYF
v_call: TRBV2
j_call: TRBJ2-7

cdr3_aa: CASSKVWGRSICEQYF
v_call: TRBV21-1
j_call: TRBJ2-7

cdr3_aa: CASSWLPGQGSSGNTIYF
v_call: TRBV5-4
j_call: TRBJ1-3

cdr3_aa: CASSVDRRNYGYTF
v_call: TRBV9
j_call: TRBJ1-2

cdr3_aa: CASSFEAGVYNEQFF
v_call: TRBV5-1
j_call: TRBJ2-1

cdr3_aa: CATSRDGGSRNQPQHF
v_call: TRBV15
j_call: TRBJ1-5

cdr3_aa: CASIRGADTDTQYF
v_call: TRBV5-6
j_call: TRBJ2-3

cdr3_aa: CASSRREAGELFF
v_call: TRBV3-1/TRBV3-2
j_call: TRBJ2-2

cdr3_aa: CASSLLRGADTQYF
v_call: TRBV5-1
j_call: TRBJ2-3

cdr3_aa: CASTFRGGLANYGYTF
v_call: TRBV2
j_call: TRBJ1-2

cdr3_aa: CASSISGGVNTEAFF
v_call: TRBV19
j_call: TRBJ1-1

cdr3_aa: CASSQGRGHFGYTF
v_call: TRBV5-6
j_call: TRBJ1-2

cdr3_aa: CASSLIGGGQPQHF
v_call: TRBV5-8
j_call: TRBJ1-5

cdr3_aa: CAWGPTNTEAFF
v_call: TRBV30
j_call: TRBJ1-1

cdr3_aa: CASLRTGLNTEAFF
v_call: TRBV19
j_call: TRBJ1-1

cdr3_aa: CATAKARGGSNQPQHF
v_call: TRBV10-3
j_call: TRBJ1-5

cdr3_aa: CASSGVLDTEAFF
v_call: TRBV5-1
j_call: TRBJ1-1

cdr3_aa: CASSIDRSQETQYF
v_call: TRBV19
j_call: TRBJ2-5

cdr3_aa: CASTGQGLNTEAFF
v_call: TRBV6-1
j_call: TRBJ1-1

cdr3_aa: CASSSRPGTGGYEKLFF
v_call: TRBV5-4
j_call: TRBJ1-4

cdr3_aa: CASSGTAQGTDTQYF
v_call: TRBV5-6
j_call: TRBJ2-3

cdr3_aa: CASSPLGLNYGYTF
v_call: TRBV18
j_call: TRBJ1-2

cdr3_aa: CASSVTLQNTGELFF
v_call: TRBV9
j_call: TRBJ2-2

cdr3_aa: CASSARGAGGTVETQYF
v_call: TRBV7-9
j_call: TRBJ2-5

cdr3_aa: CASSQVDPGVIAYNEQFF
v_call: TRBV14
j_call: TRBJ2-1